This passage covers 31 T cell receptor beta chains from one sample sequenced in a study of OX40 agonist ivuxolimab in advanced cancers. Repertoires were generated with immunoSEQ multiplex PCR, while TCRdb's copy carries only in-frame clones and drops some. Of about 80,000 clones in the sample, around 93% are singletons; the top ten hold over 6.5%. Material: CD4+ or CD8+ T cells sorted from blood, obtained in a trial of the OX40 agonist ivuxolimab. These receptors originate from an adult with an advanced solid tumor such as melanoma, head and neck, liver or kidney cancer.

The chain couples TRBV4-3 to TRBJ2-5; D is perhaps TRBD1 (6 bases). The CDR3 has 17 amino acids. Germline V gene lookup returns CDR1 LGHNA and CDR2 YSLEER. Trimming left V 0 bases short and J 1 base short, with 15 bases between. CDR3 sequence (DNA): TGCGCCAGCAGCCAAGATCTCATGGGGACACTCCAAGAGACCCAGTACTTC. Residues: CASSQDLMGTLQETQYF.

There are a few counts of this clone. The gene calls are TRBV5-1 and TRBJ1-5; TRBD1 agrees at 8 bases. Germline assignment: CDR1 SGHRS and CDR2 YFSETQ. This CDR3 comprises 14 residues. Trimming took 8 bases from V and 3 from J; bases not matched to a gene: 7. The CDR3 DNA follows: TGCGCCAGACCGGACAGGGAGAACAATCAGCCCCAGCATTTT. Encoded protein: CARPDRENNQPQHF. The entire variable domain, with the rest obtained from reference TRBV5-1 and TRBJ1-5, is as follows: KAGVTQTPRYLIKTRGQQVTLSCSPISGHRSVSWYQQTPGQGLQFLFEYFSETQRNKGNFPGRFSGRQFSNSRSEMNVSTLELGDSALYLCARPDRENNQPQHFGDGTRLSIL.

The CDR3 DNA reads TGTGCCAGCAGATTCGCCGGGATGAACACTGAAGCTTTCTTT. Its translation is CASRFAGMNTEAFF. This chain joins TRBV13 and TRBJ1-1; D gene uncertain. V was shortened by 6 bases and J by 0 bases, with 11 bases between the two germline ends. In germline, CDR1 is PRHDT, CDR2 FYEKMQ (reference sequence). The CDR3 has 14 residues.

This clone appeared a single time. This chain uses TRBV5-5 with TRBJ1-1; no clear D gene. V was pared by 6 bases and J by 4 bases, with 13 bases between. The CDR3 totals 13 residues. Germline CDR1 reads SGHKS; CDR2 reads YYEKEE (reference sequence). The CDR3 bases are TGTGCCAGCACCTGGTCGGGGTCCACTGAAGCTTTCTTT. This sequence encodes CASTWSGSTEAFF.

In DNA form, the CDR3 reads TGTGCCAGCAGCTTAGCGCTGGGGTGGGGGGAGCTGTTTTTT. Residues: CASSLALGWGELFF. This chain links TRBV11-2 with TRBJ2-2; D call uncertain. The CDR3 runs 14 residues. V was cut by 1 base and J by 8 bases, with 11 bases left in between. Germline V lookup: CDR1 SGHAT, CDR2 FQNNGV.

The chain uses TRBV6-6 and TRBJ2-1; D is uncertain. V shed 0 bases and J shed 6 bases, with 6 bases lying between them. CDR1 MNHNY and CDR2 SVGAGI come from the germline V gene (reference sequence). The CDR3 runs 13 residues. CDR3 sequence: CASSYSSGNEQFF. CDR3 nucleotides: TGTGCCAGCAGTTACTCTTCTGGCAATGAGCAGTTCTTC.

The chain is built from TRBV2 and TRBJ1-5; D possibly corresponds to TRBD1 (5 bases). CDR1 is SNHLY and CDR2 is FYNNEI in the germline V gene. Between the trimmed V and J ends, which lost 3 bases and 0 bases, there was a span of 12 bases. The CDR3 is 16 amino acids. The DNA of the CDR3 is TGTGCCAGCAGTGAGACGGGACGGTATAGCAATCAGCCCCAGCATTTT. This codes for CASSETGRYSNQPQHF.

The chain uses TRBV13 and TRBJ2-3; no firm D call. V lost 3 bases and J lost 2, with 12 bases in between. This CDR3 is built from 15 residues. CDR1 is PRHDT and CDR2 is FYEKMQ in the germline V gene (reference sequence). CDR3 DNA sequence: TGTGCCAGCAGCTTTACCGAAAGCCCCACAGATACGCAGTATTTT. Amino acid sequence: CASSFTESPTDTQYF.

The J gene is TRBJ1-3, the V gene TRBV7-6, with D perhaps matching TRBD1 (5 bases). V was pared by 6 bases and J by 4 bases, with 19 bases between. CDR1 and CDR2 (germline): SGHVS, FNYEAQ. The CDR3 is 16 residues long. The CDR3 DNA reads TGTGCCAGCAGTCAACAGGCCTCCGAGCCGGGAAACACCATATATTTT. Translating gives CASSQQASEPGNTIYF.

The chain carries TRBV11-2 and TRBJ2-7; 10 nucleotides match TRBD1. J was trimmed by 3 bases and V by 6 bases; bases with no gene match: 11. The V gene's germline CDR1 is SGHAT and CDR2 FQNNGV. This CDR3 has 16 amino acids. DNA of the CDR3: TGTGCCAGCAGTCCGGGACAGGGGTCCCGATACTACGAGCAGTACTTC. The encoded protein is CASSPGQGSRYYEQYF.

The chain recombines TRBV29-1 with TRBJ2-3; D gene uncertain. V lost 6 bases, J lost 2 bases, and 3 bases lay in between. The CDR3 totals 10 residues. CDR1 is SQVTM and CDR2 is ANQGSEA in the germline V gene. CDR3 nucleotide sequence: TGCAGCGTCTCCACAGATACGCAGTATTTT. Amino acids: CSVSTDTQYF.

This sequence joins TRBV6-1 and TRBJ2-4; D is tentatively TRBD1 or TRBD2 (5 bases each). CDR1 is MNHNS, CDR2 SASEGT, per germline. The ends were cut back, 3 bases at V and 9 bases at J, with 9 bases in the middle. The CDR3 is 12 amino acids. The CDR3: CASSDHGGIQYF. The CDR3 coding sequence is TGTGCCAGCAGTGATCATGGGGGCATTCAGTACTTC.

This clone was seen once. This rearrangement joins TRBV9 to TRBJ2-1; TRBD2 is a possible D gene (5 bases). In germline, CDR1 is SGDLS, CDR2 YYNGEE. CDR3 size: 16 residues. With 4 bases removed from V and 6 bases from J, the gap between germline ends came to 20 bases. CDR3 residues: CASSPTGSTPFNEQFF. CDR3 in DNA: TGTGCCAGCAGCCCAACGGGATCTACCCCTTTCAATGAGCAGTTCTTC.

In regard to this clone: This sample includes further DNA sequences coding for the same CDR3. CDR3 in DNA: TGTGCCAGCAGCGTAGGGACAGGTGTCTACGAGCAGTACTTC. Its translation is CASSVGTGVYEQYF. V and J are TRBV9 and TRBJ2-7; 7 nucleotides agree with TRBD1. Trimming took 0 bases from V and 3 from J; bases not matched to a gene: 3. CDR3 size: 14 residues. Germline V gene data show CDR1 as SGDLS and CDR2 as YYNGEE.

CDR3 sequence (DNA): TGCGCCAGCAGCCCCCGACAGGGACCCAATTACTACGAGCAGTACTTC. The encoded protein is CASSPRQGPNYYEQYF. This sequence joins TRBV4-3 and TRBJ2-7; 7 bases fit TRBD1. The CDR3 extends over 16 amino acids. J was trimmed by 3 bases and V by 4 bases; bases with no gene match: 12. Per germline, CDR1 LGHNA and CDR2 YSLEER.

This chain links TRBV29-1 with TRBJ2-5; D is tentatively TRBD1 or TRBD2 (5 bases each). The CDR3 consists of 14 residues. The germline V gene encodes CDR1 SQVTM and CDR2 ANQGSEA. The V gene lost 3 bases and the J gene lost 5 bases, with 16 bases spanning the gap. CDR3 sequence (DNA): TGCAGCGTTGACGGGGCTAGACTCGGGGAGACCCAGTACTTC. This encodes CSVDGARLGETQYF.

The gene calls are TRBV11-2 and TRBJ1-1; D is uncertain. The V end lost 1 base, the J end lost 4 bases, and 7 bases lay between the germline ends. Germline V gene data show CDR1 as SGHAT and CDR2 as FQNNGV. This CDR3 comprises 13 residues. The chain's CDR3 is CASSLARSTEAFF. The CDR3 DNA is TGTGCCAGCAGCTTAGCACGGAGCACTGAAGCTTTCTTT.

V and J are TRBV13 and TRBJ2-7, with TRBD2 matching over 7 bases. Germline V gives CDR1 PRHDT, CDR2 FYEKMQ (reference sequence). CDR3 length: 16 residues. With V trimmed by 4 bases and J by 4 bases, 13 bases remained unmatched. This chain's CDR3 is CASSSQPGLRLYEQYF. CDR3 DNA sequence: TGTGCCAGCAGCTCCCAGCCGGGACTACGACTTTACGAGCAGTACTTC.

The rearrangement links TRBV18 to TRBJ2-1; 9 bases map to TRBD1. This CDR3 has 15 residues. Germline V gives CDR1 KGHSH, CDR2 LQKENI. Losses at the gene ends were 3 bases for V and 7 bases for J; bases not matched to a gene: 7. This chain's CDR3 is CASSPPGQGMNEQFF. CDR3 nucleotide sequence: TGTGCCAGCTCACCCCCCGGACAGGGGATGAATGAGCAGTTCTTC. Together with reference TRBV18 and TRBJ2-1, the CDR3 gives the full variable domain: NAGVMQNPRHLVRRRGQEARLRCSPMKGHSHVYWYRQLPEEGLKFMVYLQKENIIDESGMPKERFSAEFPKEGPSILRIQQVVRGDSAAYFCASSPPGQGMNEQFFGPGTRLTVL.

The CDR3 reads CAITRDRNYGYTF. CDR3 sequence (DNA): TGTGCCATCACCCGGGACAGGAACTATGGCTACACCTTC. The chain combines TRBV10-3 with TRBJ1-2, with 8 bases fitting TRBD1. Trimming removed 7 bases from V and 2 bases from J; junction bases left unmatched: 3. The CDR3 is made up of 13 amino acids. CDR1 and CDR2 (germline): ENHRY, SYGVKD.

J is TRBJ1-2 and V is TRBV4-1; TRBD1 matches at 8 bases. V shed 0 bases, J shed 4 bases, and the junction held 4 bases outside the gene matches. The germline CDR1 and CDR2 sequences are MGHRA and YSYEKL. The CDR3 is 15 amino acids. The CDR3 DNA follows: TGCGCCAGCAGCCAAGATGGAGGACAGGGCTATGGCTACACCTTC. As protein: CASSQDGGQGYGYTF.

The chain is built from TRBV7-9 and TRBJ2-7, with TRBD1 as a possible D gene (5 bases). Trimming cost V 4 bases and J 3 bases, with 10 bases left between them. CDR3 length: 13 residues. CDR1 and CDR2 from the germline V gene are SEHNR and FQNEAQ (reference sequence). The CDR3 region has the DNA TGTGCCAGCAGCTCCAACAGGATCTACGAGCAGTACTTC. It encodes CASSSNRIYEQYF.

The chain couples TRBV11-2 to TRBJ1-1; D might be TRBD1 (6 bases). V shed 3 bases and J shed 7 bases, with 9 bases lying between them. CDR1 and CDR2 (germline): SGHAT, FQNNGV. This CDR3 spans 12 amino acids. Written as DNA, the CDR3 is TGTGCCAGCAGCTTTGACAGGCTTGAAGCTTTCTTT. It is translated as CASSFDRLEAFF. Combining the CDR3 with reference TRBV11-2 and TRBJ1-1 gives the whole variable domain EAGVAQSPRYKIIEKRQSVAFWCNPISGHATLYWYQQILGQGPKLLIQFQNNGVVDDSQLPKDRFSAERLKGVDSTLKIQPAKLEDSAVYLCASSFDRLEAFFGQGTRLTVV.

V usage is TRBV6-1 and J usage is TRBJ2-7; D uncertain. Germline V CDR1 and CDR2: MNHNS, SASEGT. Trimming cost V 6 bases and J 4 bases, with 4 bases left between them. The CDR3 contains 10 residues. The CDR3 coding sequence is TGTGCCAGCAGCCGATACGAGCAGTACTTC. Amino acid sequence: CASSRYEQYF.

The CDR3 region has the DNA TGTGCCAGCAGCTTCTCCCTAGAGGGCAATGAGCAGTTCTTC. Residues: CASSFSLEGNEQFF. The rearrangement uses TRBV5-6 and TRBJ2-1; D might be TRBD2 (5 bases). CDR3 size: 14 residues. Per the germline V gene, CDR1 is SGHDT and CDR2 is YYEEEE. Trimming pared 2 bases from V and 6 bases from J, leaving 12 bases between. Full variable domain (missing parts from reference TRBV5-6 and TRBJ2-1): DAGVTQSPTHLIKTRGQQVTLRCSPKSGHDTVSWYQQALGQGPQFIFQYYEEEERQRGNFPDRFSGHQFPNYSSELNVNALLLGDSALYLCASSFSLEGNEQFFGPGTRLTVL.

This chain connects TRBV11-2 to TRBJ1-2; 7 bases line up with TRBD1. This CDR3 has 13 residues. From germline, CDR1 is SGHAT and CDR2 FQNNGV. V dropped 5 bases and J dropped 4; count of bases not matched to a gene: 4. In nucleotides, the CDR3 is TGTGCCAGCAGCCCAGGGACAGCCTATGGCTACACCTTC. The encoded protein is CASSPGTAYGYTF. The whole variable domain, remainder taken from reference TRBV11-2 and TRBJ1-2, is EAGVAQSPRYKIIEKRQSVAFWCNPISGHATLYWYQQILGQGPKLLIQFQNNGVVDDSQLPKDRFSAERLKGVDSTLKIQPAKLEDSAVYLCASSPGTAYGYTFGSGTRLTVV.

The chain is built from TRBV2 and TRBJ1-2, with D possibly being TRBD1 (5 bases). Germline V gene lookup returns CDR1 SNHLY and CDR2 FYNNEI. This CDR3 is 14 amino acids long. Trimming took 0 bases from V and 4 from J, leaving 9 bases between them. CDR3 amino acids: CASSEAPGSYGYTF. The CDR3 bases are TGTGCCAGCAGTGAAGCGCCAGGGAGCTATGGCTACACCTTC.

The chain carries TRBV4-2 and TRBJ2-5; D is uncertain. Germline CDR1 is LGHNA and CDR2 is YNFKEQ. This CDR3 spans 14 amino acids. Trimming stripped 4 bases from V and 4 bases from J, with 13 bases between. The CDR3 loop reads CASSLQDELETQYF. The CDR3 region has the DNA TGTGCCAGCAGCCTACAAGATGAGTTAGAGACCCAGTACTTC.

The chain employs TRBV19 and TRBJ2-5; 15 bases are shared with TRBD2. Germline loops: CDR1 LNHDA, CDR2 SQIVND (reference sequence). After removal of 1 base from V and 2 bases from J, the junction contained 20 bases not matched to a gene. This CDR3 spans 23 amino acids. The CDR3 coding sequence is TGTGCCAGTAGTATAGCCCCCGGGTTGGGGCCAGGACTAGCGGGGGGGAAACAAGAGACCCAGTACTTC. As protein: CASSIAPGLGPGLAGGKQETQYF.

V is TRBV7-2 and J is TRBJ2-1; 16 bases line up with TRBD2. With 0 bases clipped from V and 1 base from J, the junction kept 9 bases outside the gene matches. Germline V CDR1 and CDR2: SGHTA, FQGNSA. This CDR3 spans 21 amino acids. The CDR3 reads CASSLAYSGTSGGASYNEQFF. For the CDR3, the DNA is TGTGCCAGCAGCTTAGCCTACTCCGGGACTAGCGGGGGGGCGTCCTACAATGAGCAGTTCTTC.

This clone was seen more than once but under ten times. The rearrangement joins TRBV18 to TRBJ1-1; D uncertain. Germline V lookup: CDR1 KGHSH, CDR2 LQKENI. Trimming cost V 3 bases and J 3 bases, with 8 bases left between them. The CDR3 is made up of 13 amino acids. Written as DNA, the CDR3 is TGTGCCAGCTCACCCTCGGCGGACACTGAAGCTTTCTTT. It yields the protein CASSPSADTEAFF. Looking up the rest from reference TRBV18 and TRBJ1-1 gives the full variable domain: NAGVMQNPRHLVRRRGQEARLRCSPMKGHSHVYWYRQLPEEGLKFMVYLQKENIIDESGMPKERFSAEFPKEGPSILRIQQVVRGDSAAYFCASSPSADTEAFFGQGTRLTVV.